This passage covers 29 T cell receptor beta chains from one sample sequenced in a study of T cell changes during pregnancy in multiple sclerosis. Profiled with immunoSEQ multiplex PCR; TCRdb holds only in-frame clones, not every one. The sample includes about 76,000 clones, about 95% of them seen just once. The source was peripheral blood, collected in the third trimester of pregnancy. The receptors stem from a female donor with multiple sclerosis, enrolled in a pregnancy study.

This chain connects TRBV19 to TRBJ2-7; D unclear. Germline V CDR1 and CDR2: LNHDA, SQIVND (reference sequence). Trimming removed 1 base at V and 3 bases at J, with 7 bases between. This CDR3 is 13 amino acids long. This CDR3 is CASSIGEVYEQYF. As DNA, the CDR3 is TGTGCCAGTAGTATAGGTGAGGTCTACGAGCAGTACTTC.

The rearrangement links TRBV5-4 to TRBJ2-7; TRBD2 agrees at 11 bases. The CDR3 contains 16 residues. Trimming took 3 bases from V and 5 from J; bases not matched to a gene: 10. The germline V gene has CDR1 SGHNT and CDR2 YYREEE (reference sequence). CDR3 protein: CASSSGVLAGVNEQYF. In DNA, the CDR3 is TGTGCCAGCAGCTCGGGAGTACTAGCGGGGGTTAACGAGCAGTACTTC.

V is TRBV4-3 and J is TRBJ1-2, with 9 bases lining up with TRBD1. Trimming removed 1 base from V and 3 bases from J; junction bases left unmatched: 6. Germline CDR1 is LGHNA and CDR2 is YSLEER. The CDR3 sequence is 16 residues long. In DNA form, the CDR3 reads TGCGCCAGCAGCCAAGGAGGGACAGGGAGTGACTATGGCTACACCTTC. Protein: CASSQGGTGSDYGYTF.

The chain has TRBV9 and TRBJ1-2; tentative D call: TRBD1 (6 bases). The CDR3 has 14 amino acids. Trimming took 3 bases from V and 2 from J, leaving 11 bases between them. Per germline, CDR1 SGDLS and CDR2 YYNGEE. The CDR3 loop reads CASSERTGNYGYTF. The CDR3, as DNA: TGTGCCAGCAGCGAAAGAACAGGGAACTATGGCTACACCTTC.

The rearrangement joins TRBV6-6 to TRBJ1-1, with a weak D call TRBD1 (6 bases). Trimming removed 2 bases at V and 5 bases at J, with 15 bases between. CDR1 MNHNY and CDR2 SVGAGI come from the germline V gene (reference sequence). The CDR3 spans 15 residues. Written as DNA, the CDR3 is TGTGCCAGCAGTTACCCCTCACAGGGAGGGACTGAAGCTTTCTTT. It encodes CASSYPSQGGTEAFF.

About this clone itself: The junction does not match germline at one end; this may be a read error. The gene calls are TRBV7-7 and TRBJ2-1, with 7 bases aligning to TRBD2. Germline V lookup: CDR1 SSHAT, CDR2 FNYEAQ (reference sequence). The CDR3 extends over 13 amino acids. Here the CDR3 DNA reads TGTGCTAGCAGCTTAGATATGAAGCGGGGGCAGTTCTTC. This encodes CASSLDMKRGQFF.

The V call is TRBV6-4, the J call TRBJ2-7; D not resolved. CDR1 and CDR2 (germline): MRHNA, SNTAGT. Trimming removed 6 bases at V and 6 bases at J, with 6 bases between. The CDR3 extends over 10 amino acids. The CDR3 sequence: CASRALEQYF. The CDR3 nucleotides read TGTGCCAGCAGGGCCCTCGAGCAGTACTTC.

V usage is TRBV2 and J usage is TRBJ1-2; D gene uncertain. Germline V CDR1 and CDR2: SNHLY, FYNNEI. CDR3 length equals 15 residues. V was cut by 8 bases and J by 8 bases, with 24 bases left in between. CDR3: CASDRNSPERYGYTF. The CDR3 DNA reads as TGTGCCAGCGACCGAAACAGCCCAGAAAGGTACGGCTACACCTTC.

The chain carries TRBV6-5 and TRBJ2-1; 9 bases align to TRBD1. Unmatched junction bases numbered 8, after V lost 4 bases and J lost 4 bases. Germline V gene sequence: CDR1 MNHEY, CDR2 SVGAGI. There are 16 residues in the CDR3. This CDR3 is CASSSLTGGPYNEQFF. The CDR3 DNA reads as TGTGCCAGCAGTTCCCTTACAGGGGGCCCTTACAATGAGCAGTTCTTC.

The V call is TRBV4-3, the J call TRBJ1-5; no reliable D call. This CDR3 is 15 amino acids long. Germline CDR1 LGHNA, CDR2 YSLEER. Between the trimmed V and J ends, which lost 0 bases and 7 bases, there was a span of 13 bases. The CDR3 sequence: CASSQDSGRGQPQHF. CDR3 nucleotide sequence: TGCGCCAGCAGCCAAGATAGTGGACGCGGGCAGCCCCAGCATTTT.

V gene TRBV11-1 combines with J gene TRBJ2-7; weak D call: TRBD2 (6 bases). CDR3 length: 15 residues. V lost 5 bases and J lost 0, with 14 bases in between. The germline V gene has CDR1 SGHAT and CDR2 FQDESV (reference sequence). For the CDR3, the DNA is TGTGCCAGCAGCCGCGGAGGGTCCCGCTCCTACGAGCAGTACTTC. Residues: CASSRGGSRSYEQYF.

This sequence joins TRBV14 and TRBJ2-6; D is uncertain. Trimming stripped 4 bases from V and 1 base from J, with 2 bases between. This CDR3 contains 13 residues. The germline CDR1 and CDR2 sequences are SGHDN and FVKESK. For the CDR3, the DNA is TGTGCCAGCAGCCTATCTGGGGCCAACGTCCTGACTTTC. Translated: CASSLSGANVLTF.

V usage is TRBV6-5 and J usage is TRBJ2-4; a weak D match, TRBD2 (5 bases). This CDR3 region has 13 residues. Between the trimmed V and J ends, which lost 6 bases and 7 bases, there was a span of 13 bases. Germline CDR1 reads MNHEY; CDR2 reads SVGAGI. CDR3 protein: CASSEGPGNIQYF. The CDR3 DNA follows: TGTGCCAGCAGCGAGGGCCCCGGGAACATTCAGTACTTC.

This clone showed up just once. The rearrangement joins TRBV15 to TRBJ1-3; 7 nucleotides align to TRBD1. Germline lookup yields CDR1 LNHNV and CDR2 YYDKDF (reference sequence). J was trimmed by 0 bases and V by 1 base; bases with no gene match: 9. The length of the CDR3 is 18 residues. The CDR3 region is CATSRGGDSFYSGNTIYF. CDR3 DNA sequence: TGTGCCACCAGCAGAGGAGGGGACAGCTTTTACTCTGGAAACACCATATATTTT.

The genes are TRBV19 and TRBJ2-7; D might be TRBD1 (6 bases). The CDR3 length is 13 residues. In germline, CDR1 is LNHDA, CDR2 SQIVND (reference sequence). V shed 5 bases and J shed 5 bases, with 13 bases lying between them. This chain's CDR3 is CASSPPEGDEQYF. The CDR3 region has the DNA TGTGCCAGTAGTCCACCTGAGGGGGACGAGCAGTACTTC.

This sequence joins TRBV11-3 and TRBJ2-1; 10 nucleotides align to TRBD2. The CDR3 extends over 17 amino acids. V lost 5 bases and J lost 2; bases outside the gene matches: 9. CDR1 is SGHNT and CDR2 is YENEEA in the germline V gene. CDR3 loop: CASSASGGAFPYNEQFF. CDR3 coding DNA: TGTGCCAGCAGCGCGAGCGGGGGGGCCTTTCCCTACAATGAGCAGTTCTTC.

This clone was seen only once. The V call is TRBV27, the J call TRBJ2-5, with a tentative D call TRBD2 (5 bases). Germline assignment: CDR1 MNHEY and CDR2 SMNVEV (reference sequence). V lost 6 bases to trimming and J lost 1 base, with 9 bases between them. The CDR3 totals 13 residues. CDR3 residues: CASRVLGQETQYF. The CDR3 DNA sequence: TGTGCCAGCAGGGTACTAGGCCAAGAGACCCAGTACTTC.

The rearrangement uses TRBV5-5 and TRBJ2-7; D is possibly TRBD2 (5 bases). CDR1 SGHKS and CDR2 YYEKEE come from the germline V gene (reference sequence). Trimming shortened V by 2 bases and J by 3 bases, and 9 bases separated the two germline ends. The CDR3 length is 13 residues. The CDR3 DNA is TGTGCCAGCAGCTTTACGGGGAGCTACGAGCAGTACTTC. Its translation is CASSFTGSYEQYF.

The chain links TRBV7-9 to TRBJ1-5, with TRBD1 as a possible D gene (5 bases). CDR1 and CDR2 from the germline V gene are SEHNR and FQNEAQ (reference sequence). V lost 5 bases and J 5 bases, leaving 16 bases between the germline ends. The CDR3 covers 15 residues. CDR3 sequence reads: CASSRYSGGDQPQHF. The CDR3 nucleotides are TGTGCCAGCAGCCGATACAGCGGGGGTGATCAGCCCCAGCATTTT.

Here the CDR3 reads CASSTRLGSGELFF. The DNA of the CDR3 is TGTGCCAGCAGTACCCGACTAGGCTCAGGGGAGCTGTTTTTT. The genes are TRBV6-5 and TRBJ2-2; D may be TRBD2 (6 bases). V was clipped by 5 bases and J by 8 bases, with 15 bases between them. The CDR3 loop spans 14 amino acids. Germline V gene sequence: CDR1 MNHEY, CDR2 SVGAGI.

Ten or more counts support this clone. J is TRBJ2-3 and V is TRBV6-4; 9 nucleotides line up with TRBD2. The CDR3 is 15 residues long. V was clipped by 6 bases and J by 4 bases; unmatched bases: 8. From germline, CDR1 is MRHNA and CDR2 SNTAGT. The CDR3 DNA follows: TGTGCCAGCAGGAGCGGGGGGTCCCCCGCAGATACGCAGTATTTT. Translating it yields CASRSGGSPADTQYF.

The V gene is TRBV18, the J gene TRBJ2-1; 10 bases are a match to TRBD2. Trimming removed 8 bases from V and 6 bases from J; junction bases left unmatched: 4. Germline lookup yields CDR1 KGHSH and CDR2 LQKENI. This CDR3 comprises 13 residues. This chain's CDR3 is CASQRGGLNEQFF. CDR3 coding DNA: TGTGCCAGCCAGCGGGGGGGCCTCAATGAGCAGTTCTTC.

The chain has TRBV30 and TRBJ1-6; D is possibly TRBD1 (6 bases). Germline CDR1 GTSNPN, CDR2 SVGIG (reference sequence). Trimming removed 4 bases from V and 3 bases from J, with 10 bases in between. The CDR3 has 14 amino acids. The DNA of the CDR3 is TGTGCCTGGAAGGGACAACTCTATAATTCACCCCTCCACTTT. Protein: CAWKGQLYNSPLHF. Looking up the rest from reference TRBV30 and TRBJ1-6 gives the full variable domain: SQTIHQWPATLVQPVGSPLSLECTVEGTSNPNLYWYRQAAGRGLQLLFYSVGIGQISSEVPQNLSASRPQDRQFILSSKKLLLSDSGFYLCAWKGQLYNSPLHFGNGTRLTVT.

The CDR3 DNA follows: TGTGCCAGCAGCTTACTTCGGACAGGTGGAAACACCATATATTTT. It is translated as CASSLLRTGGNTIYF. J is TRBJ1-3 and V is TRBV13; TRBD1 agrees at 7 bases. Germline V gene sequence: CDR1 PRHDT, CDR2 FYEKMQ (reference sequence). The CDR3 spans 15 residues. With V trimmed by 2 bases and J by 3 bases, 4 bases remained unmatched.

The J gene is TRBJ2-1, the V gene TRBV7-3; tentatively, D is TRBD2 (5 bases). V was shortened by 2 bases and J by 6 bases, with 8 bases between the two germline ends. The germline CDR1 and CDR2 sequences are SGHTA and FQGTGA. The CDR3 spans 13 residues. This CDR3 reads CASSLLRGNEQFF. Written as DNA, the CDR3 is TGTGCCAGCAGCTTACTCCGGGGCAATGAGCAGTTCTTC.

For this clone: The junction differs from germline at one of its ends, possibly a read error. This chain uses TRBV7-8 with TRBJ1-5; D perhaps matches TRBD1 (5 bases). The CDR3 has 18 amino acids. Germline CDR1 reads SGHVS; CDR2 reads FQNEAQ. CDR3 sequence: CASSPHIDSFLSSQPQHF. CDR3 bases: TGTGCCAGCAGCCCCCACATAGACAGCTTCCTCAGCAGTCAGCCCCAGCATTTT.

J is TRBJ1-2 and V is TRBV7-2; D unclear. CDR1 SGHTA and CDR2 FQGNSA come from the germline V gene. There are 16 residues in the CDR3. The germline V and J ends were trimmed by 0 bases and 8 bases, with 19 bases remaining between them. CDR3 residues: CASSLALPTARYGYTF. The CDR3 bases are TGTGCCAGCAGCTTAGCACTCCCCACGGCGCGGTACGGCTACACCTTC.

The genes are TRBV2 and TRBJ2-4; D might be TRBD1 (7 bases). The V end lost 2 bases, the J end lost 1 base, and 12 bases lay between the germline ends. This CDR3 spans 16 amino acids. The V gene's germline CDR1 is SNHLY and CDR2 FYNNEI. The CDR3 DNA reads TGTGCCAGCAGTGAACAGGGGGGACTGGCCAAAAACATTCAGTACTTC. Its translation: CASSEQGGLAKNIQYF.

This rearrangement joins TRBV4-2 to TRBJ1-2; 9 bases match TRBD1. The CDR3 is 17 residues long. With 0 bases clipped from V and 5 bases from J, the junction kept 10 bases outside the gene matches. The germline V gene encodes CDR1 LGHNA and CDR2 YNFKEQ. CDR3 DNA sequence: TGTGCCAGCAGCCAAGATCGACATACAGGGGGCGATTATGGCTACACCTTC. Protein product: CASSQDRHTGGDYGYTF.